This passage covers 12 T cell receptor beta chains from one sample sequenced in a study of CXCR3-negative and CXCR3-positive naive CD8 T cells. Through 5' RACE with UMI labels, the TRB cDNA libraries were prepared. Using the 5' RACE reads, TCRdb records one entry per CDR3 protein without DNA. The sample includes fewer than 95,000 distinct CDR3 sequences. Sequenced input: naive CXCR3- CD8+ T cells from blood. Documented subset: CD45RO-CCR7+CD27+CD95- naive CD8+ T cells lacking CXCR3 (TNR3-). These receptors came from a human donor in good health. Some clones in this sample may be carry-over from other donors' samples.

This sequence joins TRBV7-9 and TRBJ2-3. The CDR3 covers 14 residues. Germline V gene data show CDR1 as SEHNR and CDR2 as FQNEAQ (reference sequence). This CDR3 reads CASSLPGGTDTQYF.

This chain uses TRBV29-1 with TRBJ2-6; TCRdb proposes TRBD1, but this gene call is untestable without DNA. This CDR3 is 18 amino acids long. CDR1 and CDR2 from the germline V gene are SQVTM and ANQGSEA. Here the CDR3 reads CSVEDRRQGNSGANVLTF.

The J gene is TRBJ1-5, the V gene TRBV30. Germline CDR1 is GTSNPN and CDR2 is SVGIG (reference sequence). This CDR3 is built from 12 residues. The CDR3 here is CAWSRKNQPQHF.

V usage is TRBV12-3 or TRBV12-4 and J usage is TRBJ2-3; the D gene TCRdb calls, TRBD1, cannot be checked with no DNA. CDR3 length: 15 residues. CDR3: CASSPRGSSTDTQYF.

The rearrangement links TRBV29-1 to TRBJ2-7; TCRdb selects TRBD1, and the lack of DNA leaves this call unchecked. Germline values: CDR1 SQVTM, CDR2 ANQGSEA. The CDR3 loop spans 13 amino acids. The CDR3 protein is CSVVGTGVYEQYF.

The chain links TRBV28 to TRBJ2-5; the D call of TRBD2 rests on TCRdb alone, since no DNA is present to check it. Germline CDR1 and CDR2: MDHEN and SYDVKM. This CDR3 contains 14 residues. The CDR3: CASSPPAVGETQYF.

V is TRBV12-3 or TRBV12-4 and J is TRBJ2-7; TCRdb's D gene call, TRBD1, goes unchecked for lack of DNA. The CDR3 is 14 amino acids. CDR3 sequence reads: CASSARDRGYEQYF.

CDR3 protein: CASSEYNLSEQYF. This chain joins TRBV25-1 and TRBJ2-7; the D call of TRBD1 rests on TCRdb alone, since no DNA is present to check it. CDR1 and CDR2 from the germline V gene are MGHDK and SYGVNS. CDR3 length: 13 residues.

CDR3 sequence: CSAEGGEGELFF. The chain uses TRBV29-1 and TRBJ2-2; TCRdb selects TRBD2, and the lack of DNA leaves this call unchecked. The CDR3 is 12 amino acids. The V gene's germline CDR1 is SQVTM and CDR2 ANQGSEA.

The CDR3 protein is CASSESISANTEAFF. The rearrangement links TRBV10-1 to TRBJ1-1. The V gene's germline CDR1 is WNHNN and CDR2 SYGVQD (reference sequence). The CDR3 contains 15 residues.

The chain joins TRBV3-1 to TRBJ2-7; TCRdb picks TRBD1, but there is no DNA to check that call. Germline assignment: CDR1 LGHDT and CDR2 YNNKEL (reference sequence). The CDR3 loop spans 12 amino acids. The CDR3 region is CASSQAGDEQYF.

The J gene is TRBJ2-7, the V gene TRBV28; TCRdb's D call of TRBD2 is untestable without DNA. There are 14 residues in the CDR3. The germline V gene encodes CDR1 MDHEN and CDR2 SYDVKM. The CDR3 is CASSLTGTLGEQYF.